Below, 27 T cell receptor beta chains from the same sample are listed, as sequenced in a study of blood T cells in healthy people across ages. Through a sample-barcoded 5' primer and a J-beta primer mix, a second PCR was run for about 6 to 11 cycles. TCRdb reprocessed the 5' RACE reads via MiXCR and lists one record per CDR3 protein. This table holds over 1,500,000 distinct CDR3 sequences, around 48% found once. The specimen sequenced was blood. The receptors were gathered from a woman aged 40 to 50 in good health.

The rearrangement joins TRBV7-2 to TRBJ2-1; D ambiguous. V lost 5 bases to trimming and J lost 13 bases, with 18 bases between them. The CDR3 totals 13 residues. CDR1 is SGHTA, CDR2 FQGNSA, per germline. The CDR3, as DNA: TGTGCCAGCAGCGTAGAAGGTCTAACGGCACAGTTCTTC. This encodes CASSVEGLTAQFF.

This clonotype was detected a few times. The chain employs TRBV27 and TRBJ2-5; 9 bases are shared with TRBD1. This CDR3 has 15 residues. Per the germline V gene, CDR1 is MNHEY and CDR2 is SMNVEV (reference sequence). V shed 3 bases, J shed 11 bases, and the junction held 13 bases outside the gene matches. The CDR3 region has the DNA TGTGCCAGCAGTTTCAAAGGGACAGGGCGAAGAGAGCAGTACTTC. Protein: CASSFKGTGRREQYF.

This clonotype was picked up one time. This clone may be a read error of a much larger clone one base away. This chain links TRBV25-1 with TRBJ2-1; 10 bases are shared with TRBD1. The trim removed 6 bases at V and 13 bases at J, leaving 9 bases unmatched. This CDR3 comprises 13 residues. Germline CDR1 is MGHDK and CDR2 is SYGVNS. The CDR3 coding sequence is TGTGCCAGCAGGGGACAGGGGCAAGAGACCCAGTTCTTC. Encoded protein: CASRGQGQETQFF.

This clonotype was found a few times. This chain uses TRBV19 with TRBJ2-3; D is ambiguous. The germline CDR1 and CDR2 sequences are LNHDA and SQIVND (reference sequence). V was trimmed by 2 bases and J by 0 bases, leaving 6 bases between them. The CDR3 length is 14 residues. The CDR3: CASSISGSTDTQYF. For the CDR3, the DNA is TGTGCCAGTAGTATATCCGGTAGCACAGATACGCAGTATTTT.

The genes are TRBV28 and TRBJ2-1; 8 nucleotides agree with TRBD1. V lost 3 bases and J lost 6; bases outside the gene matches: 10. Germline V CDR1 and CDR2: MDHEN, SYDVKM. There are 16 residues in the CDR3. The CDR3 DNA follows: TGTGCCAGCAGTTTTGGACAGGGCGTATCAGGCAATGAGCAGTTCTTC. Protein: CASSFGQGVSGNEQFF.

The chain employs TRBV27 and TRBJ2-1; D might be TRBD1 (5 bases). The V end was cut by 3 bases, the J end by 8 bases, with 17 bases between. The CDR3 extends over 15 amino acids. The germline CDR1 and CDR2 sequences are MNHEY and SMNVEV (reference sequence). DNA for the CDR3: TGTGCCAGCAGTTTGATCAAGGGGCTCATCGATGAGCAGTTCTTC. Encoded protein: CASSLIKGLIDEQFF.

Only a few counts were recorded for this clonotype. The chain combines TRBV6-5 with TRBJ2-7; D not certain. CDR3 length: 15 residues. The V and J ends lost 0 bases and 5 bases respectively, with 14 bases between them. Germline CDR1 and CDR2: MNHEY and SVGAGI. The CDR3 bases are TGTGCCAGCAGTTACTCACAGACGGCATTGAACGAGCAGTACTTC. As protein: CASSYSQTALNEQYF.

There are a few counts of this clonotype. The J gene is TRBJ2-5, the V gene TRBV12-3 or TRBV12-4, with 10 bases identical to TRBD1. Trimming took 6 bases from V and 4 from J; bases not matched to a gene: 8. CDR3 length: 15 amino acids. CDR3 in DNA: TGTGCCAGCAGCCCGGACAGGGGGATGGGAGAGACCCAGTACTTC. Its translation is CASSPDRGMGETQYF.

The chain recombines TRBV9 with TRBJ1-2; a possible D gene is TRBD1 (5 bases). The germline CDR1 and CDR2 sequences are SGDLS and YYNGEE. This CDR3 spans 16 amino acids. V lost 3 bases, J lost 5 bases, and 20 bases lay in between. The CDR3 protein is CASSERSYGDGYGYTF. In nucleotides, the CDR3 is TGTGCCAGCAGCGAGAGGTCTTACGGGGACGGATATGGCTACACCTTC. Full variable domain (rest looked up from reference TRBV9 and TRBJ1-2): DSGVTQTPKHLITATGQRVTLRCSPRSGDLSVYWYQQSLDQGLQFLIQYYNGEERAKGNILERFSAQQFPDLHSELNLSSLELGDSALYFCASSERSYGDGYGYTFGSGTRLTVV.

The chain recombines TRBV25-1 with TRBJ2-5, with a weak D call TRBD2 (5 bases). V was shortened by 4 bases and J by 2 bases, with 14 bases between the two germline ends. The V gene's germline CDR1 is MGHDK and CDR2 SYGVNS. The CDR3 consists of 15 residues. The CDR3 reads CASSVPAAAQETQYF. Here the CDR3 DNA reads TGTGCCAGCAGTGTCCCAGCGGCGGCTCAAGAGACCCAGTACTTC.

This clonotype came up a few times. The V and J genes are TRBV6-2 or TRBV6-3 and TRBJ2-6, with D possibly matching TRBD1 (6 bases). Trimming cost V 5 bases and J 2 bases, with 10 bases left between them. Germline CDR1 reads MNHEY; CDR2 reads SVGEGT. This CDR3 has 15 residues. The CDR3 DNA sequence: TGTGCCAGCAGTCGTACAGGGCCTGGGGCCAACGTCCTGACTTTC. It codes for CASSRTGPGANVLTF.

This clonotype has ten or more counts. One junction end disagrees with the germline gene, perhaps due to a read error. The rearrangement joins TRBV12-3 or TRBV12-4 to TRBJ2-3; 7 positions match TRBD1. The CDR3 is 13 amino acids. CDR3 sequence reads: CASRGTGTDTQYF. In nucleotides, the CDR3 is TGCGCCAGCAGGGGGACAGGCACAGATACGCAGTATTTT.

The chain uses TRBV24-1 and TRBJ1-4, with a tentative D call TRBD1 (5 bases). CDR1 and CDR2 (germline): KGHDR, SFDVKD. The CDR3 totals 13 residues. Trimming stripped 9 bases from V and 0 bases from J, with 7 bases between. This chain's CDR3 is CATQQATNEKLFF. As DNA, the CDR3 is TGTGCCACCCAACAGGCAACTAATGAAAAACTGTTTTTT.

The J gene is TRBJ2-3, the V gene TRBV9, with 12 bases identical to TRBD2. The CDR3 is 17 residues long. CDR1 and CDR2 from the germline V gene are SGDLS and YYNGEE. The junction had 8 bases not matched to a gene; V was cut back by 2 bases and J by 4 bases. The CDR3 here is CASSVTASGGAADTQYF. Written as DNA, the CDR3 is TGTGCCAGCAGCGTGACCGCTAGCGGGGGGGCAGCAGATACGCAGTATTTT.

The chain recombines TRBV6-5 with TRBJ1-2, with D uncertain. From germline, CDR1 is MNHEY and CDR2 SVGAGI. This CDR3 spans 16 amino acids. Between the trimmed V and J ends, which lost 0 bases and 0 bases, there was a span of 11 bases. As DNA, the CDR3 is TGTGCCAGCAGTTACTCGGGCGGAGTTCCTAACTATGGCTACACCTTC. It is translated as CASSYSGGVPNYGYTF.

This rearrangement joins TRBV28 to TRBJ2-5; 9 positions agree with TRBD2. This CDR3 is built from 15 residues. With 7 bases clipped from V and 1 base from J, the junction kept 7 bases outside the gene matches. Germline V gives CDR1 MDHEN, CDR2 SYDVKM. The DNA of the CDR3 is TGTGCCAGCAAGAGACTAGCGGCGCTCCAAGAGACCCAGTACTTC. Its protein product is CASKRLAALQETQYF.

This clonotype was observed many times. The V gene is TRBV27, the J gene TRBJ2-7, with 13 bases identical to TRBD2. Looked up from germline, CDR1 is MNHEY and CDR2 is SMNVEV (reference sequence). The V segment lost 3 bases and the J segment 3 bases; nucleotides outside the gene matches: 2. The CDR3 is made up of 15 amino acids. The CDR3 DNA follows: TGTGCCAGCAGTTTGCGGACTAGCGGGGGCTACGAGCAGTACTTC. Translation gives CASSLRTSGGYEQYF.

This clonotype was picked up a small number of times. V is TRBV27 and J is TRBJ2-5; a possible D gene is TRBD1 (6 bases). The CDR3 consists of 13 residues. CDR1 is MNHEY and CDR2 is SMNVEV in the germline V gene (reference sequence). Trimming took 6 bases from V and 3 from J, leaving 11 bases between them. This chain's CDR3 is CASRMWTEETQYF. The DNA of the CDR3 is TGTGCCAGCAGGATGTGGACAGAAGAGACCCAGTACTTC.

The chain has TRBV20-1 and TRBJ2-5; D may match TRBD1 or TRBD2 (5 bases each). The CDR3 extends over 14 amino acids. Trimming took 3 bases from V and 5 from J, leaving 16 bases between them. Germline-derived CDR1 and CDR2 are DFQATT and SNEGSKA (reference sequence). The CDR3, as DNA: TGCAGTGCTAGGGAGGTGGGGCAGAGGGAGACCCAGTACTTC. Amino acid sequence: CSAREVGQRETQYF.

The genes are TRBV9 and TRBJ2-4; 7 bases map to TRBD2. The J call may be incorrect, as the DNA end agrees better with TRBJ2-5. CDR1 and CDR2 from the germline V gene are SGDLS and YYNGEE. There are 18 residues in the CDR3. CDR3: CASSVEDVGRGKKETQYF. For the CDR3, the DNA is TGTGCCAGCAGCGTAGAGGATGTCGGGCGGGGGAAGAAAGAGACCCAGTACTTC.

The chain carries TRBV6-2 or TRBV6-3 and TRBJ2-7, with TRBD2 identical over 7 bases. CDR3 size: 16 residues. Germline V gene lookup returns CDR1 MNHEY and CDR2 SVGEGT. V lost 4 bases and J lost 6; bases outside the gene matches: 15. CDR3 in amino acids: CASSSEGGLPGGEQYF. The CDR3 region has the DNA TGTGCCAGCAGTTCGGAAGGCGGCCTCCCGGGAGGCGAGCAGTACTTC.

The rearrangement joins TRBV28 to TRBJ1-4; no clear D. The germline CDR1 and CDR2 sequences are MDHEN and SYDVKM. Trimming left V 4 bases short and J 8 bases short, with 17 bases between. CDR3 size: 15 residues. CDR3 sequence: CASSSPYVPREKLFF. CDR3 sequence (DNA): TGTGCCAGCAGTTCCCCGTACGTCCCTAGAGAAAAACTGTTTTTT.

V usage is TRBV3-1 and J usage is TRBJ2-3; D is unresolved. This CDR3 is built from 14 residues. The germline CDR1 and CDR2 sequences are LGHDT and YNNKEL (reference sequence). V shed 6 bases and J shed 0 bases, with 10 bases lying between them. CDR3 coding DNA: TGTGCCAGCAGACGAGGTGTTAGCACAGATACGCAGTATTTT. Translating gives CASRRGVSTDTQYF.

The chain is built from TRBV20-1 and TRBJ1-1; tentatively, D is TRBD1 (5 bases). This CDR3 region has 13 residues. The V end was cut by 5 bases, the J end by 8 bases, with 18 bases between. Per germline, CDR1 DFQATT and CDR2 SNEGSKA (reference sequence). CDR3 sequence reads: CSADTRDRQEAFF. The CDR3 DNA reads as TGCAGTGCTGATACCCGGGACCGCCAAGAAGCTTTCTTT.

This clonotype was counted only a few times. The V gene is TRBV28, the J gene TRBJ2-1, with D possibly TRBD1 on 6 matching bases. Germline V gene lookup returns CDR1 MDHEN and CDR2 SYDVKM. V lost 6 bases and J 8 bases, leaving 11 bases between the germline ends. CDR3 length equals 12 residues. DNA of the CDR3: TGTGCCAGCAGGGACAGTCCCTATGAGCAGTTCTTC. Its protein product is CASRDSPYEQFF.

This clonotype appeared a few times. The genes are TRBV20-1 and TRBJ1-5; tentatively, D is TRBD1 (5 bases). This CDR3 is 13 amino acids long. V was clipped by 5 bases and J by 7 bases, with 15 bases between them. Germline V gene lookup returns CDR1 DFQATT and CDR2 SNEGSKA (reference sequence). The CDR3 DNA reads TGCAGTGCTGGGGACCCCCGGGGGCAGCCCCAGCATTTT. As protein: CSAGDPRGQPQHF.

V usage is TRBV20-1 and J usage is TRBJ2-4, with D maybe TRBD1 (6 bases). CDR3 length: 19 residues. CDR1 is DFQATT, CDR2 SNEGSKA, per germline (reference sequence). Trimming stripped 3 bases from V and 0 bases from J, with 24 bases between. The CDR3 region is CSAREPGHLVALAKNIQYF. The CDR3 nucleotides are TGCAGTGCTAGGGAACCGGGACACCTAGTTGCCCTAGCCAAAAACATTCAGTACTTC.